Below, one TCR beta chain is given with its context. No antigen is known for it. When less than 11 days of culture had elapsed, CD4+ T cells were isolated. The junction had 17 bases not matched to a gene; V was cut back by 3 bases and J by 6 bases. The CDR3 contains 19 residues. Germline V gene sequence: CDR1 SGDLS, CDR2 YYNGEE. These data come from a study of vaccination effects on CD4 cells after COVID-19. Using immunoSEQ multiplex PCR, the repertoire was profiled, and TCRdb retains in-frame clones only, with some absent. The sample consists of about 64,000 clones, under 85% of them appearing once. This receptor was obtained from a human donor who had a prior SARS-CoV-2 infection. This chain connects TRBV9 to TRBJ2-7; 14 bases match TRBD2. The material sequenced was CD4+ T cells from PBMCs cultured without peptide, taken before COVID-19 vaccination. The CDR3 bases are TGTGCCAGCAGCGGGGCCGGGACTAGCGGGAGAAAGTACTACTGCGAGCAGTACTTC. Translated, it gives CASSGAGTSGRKYYCEQYF.